The 5 T cell receptor beta chains reported below all come from one sample, sequenced in a study of T cell responses to AZD1222 COVID-19 vaccine. The method was immunoSEQ multiplex PCR; TCRdb's version includes in-frame clones alone and lacks a portion of them. The sample carries about 220,000 clones, under 95% recorded once. Sequencing used peripheral blood, obtained on day 0 of MenACWY control vaccination. The receptors come from an adult in good health.

Only a few counts were recorded for this clone. This rearrangement joins TRBV30 to TRBJ2-1; 12 positions match TRBD2. V gave up 5 bases and J gave up 4 bases; unmatched junction bases: 9. Germline V gene sequence: CDR1 GTSNPN, CDR2 SVGIG (reference sequence). The CDR3 length is 16 residues. CDR3 sequence (DNA): TGTGCCTGGTCTTATTTGACTAGCGGGAGATACAATGAGCAGTTCTTC. Protein: CAWSYLTSGRYNEQFF.

This clone came up a few times. The chain carries TRBV7-8 and TRBJ2-7; tentatively, D is TRBD2 (6 bases). Trimming pared 2 bases from V and 3 bases from J, leaving 11 bases between. The germline gives CDR1 SGHVS, CDR2 FQNEAQ. The CDR3 covers 14 residues. Written as DNA, the CDR3 is TGTGCCAGCAGCTTATGGGGCGGGGACTACGAGCAGTACTTC. This encodes CASSLWGGDYEQYF.

The CDR3 here is CASRIYGGYGYTF. CDR3 nucleotide sequence: TGTGCCAGCAGGATCTACGGGGGCTATGGCTACACCTTC. The rearrangement links TRBV6-5 to TRBJ1-2, with D possibly matching TRBD1 (5 bases). Deletions cut 6 bases from V and 4 bases from J, with 12 bases between. Germline CDR1 and CDR2: MNHEY and SVGAGI. This CDR3 contains 13 residues.

The rearrangement links TRBV10-3 to TRBJ2-7, with TRBD1 matching 8 bases. The CDR3 loop spans 17 amino acids. Germline lookup yields CDR1 ENHRY and CDR2 SYGVKD. J was trimmed by 7 bases and V by 2 bases; bases with no gene match: 16. The CDR3 DNA follows: TGTGCCATCAGTGAGGGCCGGGTAGCCAGGGGGCTGGGAGAGCAGTACTTC. Translation gives CAISEGRVARGLGEQYF.

This chain uses TRBV15 with TRBJ1-4; 9 bases fit TRBD1. Germline CDR1 reads LNHNV; CDR2 reads YYDKDF (reference sequence). The J segment lost 5 bases and the V segment lost 4 bases, leaving 8 bases of the junction unmatched. The CDR3 spans 16 residues. CDR3 amino acids: CATSTGPGQGNEKLFF. The CDR3 DNA sequence: TGTGCCACCAGCACTGGTCCGGGACAGGGAAATGAAAAACTGTTTTTT.